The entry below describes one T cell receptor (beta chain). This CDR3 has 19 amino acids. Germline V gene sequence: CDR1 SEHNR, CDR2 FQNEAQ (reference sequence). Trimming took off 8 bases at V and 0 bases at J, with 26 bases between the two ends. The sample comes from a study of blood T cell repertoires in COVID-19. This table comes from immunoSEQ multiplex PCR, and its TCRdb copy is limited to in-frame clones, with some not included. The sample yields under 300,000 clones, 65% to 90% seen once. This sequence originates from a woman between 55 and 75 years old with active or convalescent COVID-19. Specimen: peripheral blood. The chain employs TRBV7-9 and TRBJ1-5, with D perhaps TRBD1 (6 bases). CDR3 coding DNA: TGTGCCAGCCGTCTGAGCAGGGGTCGTGAGTGGTGTAGCAATCAGCCCCAGCATTTT. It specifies CASRLSRGREWCSNQPQHF.